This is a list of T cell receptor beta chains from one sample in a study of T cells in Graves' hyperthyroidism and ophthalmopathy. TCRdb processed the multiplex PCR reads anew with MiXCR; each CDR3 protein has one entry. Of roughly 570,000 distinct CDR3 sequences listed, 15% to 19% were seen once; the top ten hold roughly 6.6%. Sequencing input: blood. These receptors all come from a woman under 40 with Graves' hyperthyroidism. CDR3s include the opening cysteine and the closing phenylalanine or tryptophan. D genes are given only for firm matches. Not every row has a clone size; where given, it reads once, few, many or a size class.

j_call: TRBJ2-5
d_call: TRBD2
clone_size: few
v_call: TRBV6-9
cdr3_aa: CASSYIGTSGRAEETQYF
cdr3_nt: TGTGCCAGCAGTTACATCGGGACTAGCGGGAGGGCCGAGGAGACCCAGTACTTC

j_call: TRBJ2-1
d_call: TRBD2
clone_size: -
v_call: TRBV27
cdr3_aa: CASRQRETYNEQFF
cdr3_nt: TGTGCCAGCCGACAGCGGGAGACCTACAATGAGCAGTTCTTC

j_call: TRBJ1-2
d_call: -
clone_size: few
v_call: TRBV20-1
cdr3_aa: CSASPPSGYTF
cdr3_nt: TGCAGTGCTAGTCCCCCATCCGGCTACACCTTC

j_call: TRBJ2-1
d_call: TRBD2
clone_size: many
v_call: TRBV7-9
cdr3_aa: CASSPTSGIDNEQFF
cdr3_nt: TGTGCCAGCAGCCCGACTAGCGGGATCGACAATGAGCAGTTCTTC

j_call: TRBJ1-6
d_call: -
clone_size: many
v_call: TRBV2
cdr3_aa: CASSEGGTPLHF
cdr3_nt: TGTGCCAGCAGTGAGGGCGGGACACCCCTCCACTTT

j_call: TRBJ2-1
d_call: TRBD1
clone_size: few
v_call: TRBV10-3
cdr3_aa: CAILKTGGTEQFF
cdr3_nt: TGTGCCATACTAAAAACAGGGGGCACTGAGCAGTTCTTC

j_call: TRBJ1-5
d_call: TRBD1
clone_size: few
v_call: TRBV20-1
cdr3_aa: CSAVGQGNRIQPQHF
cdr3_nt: TGCAGTGCTGTGGGACAGGGGAATCGTATTCAGCCCCAGCATTTT

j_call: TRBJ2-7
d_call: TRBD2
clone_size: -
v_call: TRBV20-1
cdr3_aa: CSARETSGIGEQYF
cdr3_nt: TGCAGTGCTAGAGAGACTAGCGGGATCGGCGAGCAGTACTTC

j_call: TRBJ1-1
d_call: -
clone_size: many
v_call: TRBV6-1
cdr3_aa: CASGDPGTNTEAFF
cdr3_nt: TGTGCCAGCGGTGACCCGGGCACGAACACTGAAGCTTTCTTT

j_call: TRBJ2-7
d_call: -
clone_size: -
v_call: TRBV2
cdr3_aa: CASTLFGAGEQYF
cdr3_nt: TGTGCCAGCACCCTTTTTGGGGCGGGCGAGCAGTACTTC

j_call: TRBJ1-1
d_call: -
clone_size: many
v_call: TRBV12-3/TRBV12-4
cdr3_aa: CASSPGHPTEAFF
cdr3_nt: TGTGCCAGCAGTCCGGGACATCCGACTGAAGCTTTCTTT

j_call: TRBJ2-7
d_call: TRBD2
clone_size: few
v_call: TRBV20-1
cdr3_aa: CSARDLGLAGGRLHEQYF
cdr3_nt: TGCAGTGCTAGAGATTTGGGACTAGCGGGAGGTCGCCTCCACGAGCAGTACTTC

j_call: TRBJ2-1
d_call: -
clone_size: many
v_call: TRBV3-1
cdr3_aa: CASSQDWSRAGNEQFF
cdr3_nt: TGTGCCAGCAGCCAAGATTGGTCCAGGGCAGGCAATGAGCAGTTCTTC

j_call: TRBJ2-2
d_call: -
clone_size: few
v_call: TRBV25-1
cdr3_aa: CASSLGLVGELFF
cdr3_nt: TGTGCCAGCAGTCTTGGACTCGTGGGGGAGCTGTTTTTT

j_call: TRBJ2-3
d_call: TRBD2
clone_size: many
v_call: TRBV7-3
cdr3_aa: CASSVGLAVDTQYF
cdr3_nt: TGTGCCAGCAGCGTAGGACTAGCGGTAGATACGCAGTATTTT

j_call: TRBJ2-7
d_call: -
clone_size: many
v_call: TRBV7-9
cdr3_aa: CASSLVAADSYEQYF
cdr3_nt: TGTGCCAGCAGCTTAGTTGCGGCCGATTCCTACGAGCAGTACTTC

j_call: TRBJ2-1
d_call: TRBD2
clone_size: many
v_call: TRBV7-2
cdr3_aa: CASSKPGLAGVSSYNEQFF
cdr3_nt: TGTGCCAGCAGCAAACCGGGACTAGCGGGAGTAAGCTCCTACAATGAGCAGTTCTTC

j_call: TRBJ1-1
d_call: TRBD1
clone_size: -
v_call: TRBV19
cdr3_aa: CASTTDRGLIAFF
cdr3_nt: TGTGCCAGTACCACGGACAGGGGGCTGATTGCTTTCTTT

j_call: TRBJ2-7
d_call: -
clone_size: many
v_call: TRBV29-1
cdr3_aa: CSAVRSYEQYF
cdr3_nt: TGCAGCGCCGTCAGATCCTACGAGCAGTACTTC

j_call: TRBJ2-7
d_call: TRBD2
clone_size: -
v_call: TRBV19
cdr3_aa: CASSAPLAGTYEQYF
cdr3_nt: TGTGCCAGTAGTGCCCCACTAGCGGGCACCTACGAGCAGTACTTC